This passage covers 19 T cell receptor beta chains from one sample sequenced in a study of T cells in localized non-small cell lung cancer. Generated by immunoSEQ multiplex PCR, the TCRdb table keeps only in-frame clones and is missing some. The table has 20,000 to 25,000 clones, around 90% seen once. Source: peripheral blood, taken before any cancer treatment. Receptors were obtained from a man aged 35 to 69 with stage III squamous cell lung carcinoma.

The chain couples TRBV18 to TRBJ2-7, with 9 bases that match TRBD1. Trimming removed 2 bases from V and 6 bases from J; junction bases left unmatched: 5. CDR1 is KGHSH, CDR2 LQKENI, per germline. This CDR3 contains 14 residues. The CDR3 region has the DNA TGTGCCAGCTCACCAGGGGACAGGGTGCCCGAGCAGTACTTC. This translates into CASSPGDRVPEQYF.

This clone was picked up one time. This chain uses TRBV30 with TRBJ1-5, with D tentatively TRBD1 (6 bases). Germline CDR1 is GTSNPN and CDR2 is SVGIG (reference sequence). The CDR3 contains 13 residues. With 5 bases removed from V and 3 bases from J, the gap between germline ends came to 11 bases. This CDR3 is CAWAGTTNQPQHF. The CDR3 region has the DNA TGTGCCTGGGCCGGGACAACCAATCAGCCCCAGCATTTT.

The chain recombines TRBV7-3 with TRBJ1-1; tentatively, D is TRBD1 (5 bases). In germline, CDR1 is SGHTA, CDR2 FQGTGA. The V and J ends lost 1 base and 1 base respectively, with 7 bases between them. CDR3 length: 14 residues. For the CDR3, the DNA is TGTGCCAGCAGCTTAAGTCAGGGGAACACTGAAGCTTTCTTT. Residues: CASSLSQGNTEAFF.

The CDR3 here is CASSSWGTGGGGGYTF. In nucleotides, the CDR3 is TGTGCCAGCAGCTCGTGGGGAACAGGGGGCGGCGGGGGCTACACCTTC. The J gene is TRBJ1-2, the V gene TRBV7-2; 9 bases map to TRBD1. This CDR3 is 16 amino acids long. V lost 4 bases and J lost 8; bases outside the gene matches: 14. Germline CDR1 is SGHTA and CDR2 is FQGNSA.

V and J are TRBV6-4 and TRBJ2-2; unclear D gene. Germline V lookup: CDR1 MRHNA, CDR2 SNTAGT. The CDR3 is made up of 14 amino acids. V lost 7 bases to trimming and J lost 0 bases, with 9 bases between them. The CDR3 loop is CASKGNANTGELFF. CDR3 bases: TGTGCCAGCAAAGGAAACGCGAACACCGGGGAGCTGTTTTTT.

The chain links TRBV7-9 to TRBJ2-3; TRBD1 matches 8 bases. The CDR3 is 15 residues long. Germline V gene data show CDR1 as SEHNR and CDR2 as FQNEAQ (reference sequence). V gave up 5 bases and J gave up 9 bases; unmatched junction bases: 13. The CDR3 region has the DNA TGTGCCAGCAGCAAGGGACAGGTTCGGGTAGGGACGCAGTATTTT. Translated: CASSKGQVRVGTQYF.

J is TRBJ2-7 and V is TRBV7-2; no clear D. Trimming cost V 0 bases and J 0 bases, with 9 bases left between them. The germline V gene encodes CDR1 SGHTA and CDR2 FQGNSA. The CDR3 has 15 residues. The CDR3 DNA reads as TGTGCCAGCAGCTTAGCTCCGGTGAGCTCCTACGAGCAGTACTTC. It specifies CASSLAPVSSYEQYF. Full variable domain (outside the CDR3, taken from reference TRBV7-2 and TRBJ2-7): GAGVSQSPSNKVTEKGKDVELRCDPISGHTALYWYRQSLGQGLEFLIYFQGNSAPDKSGLPSDRFSAERTGGSVSTLTIQRTQQEDSAVYLCASSLAPVSSYEQYFGPGTRLTVT.

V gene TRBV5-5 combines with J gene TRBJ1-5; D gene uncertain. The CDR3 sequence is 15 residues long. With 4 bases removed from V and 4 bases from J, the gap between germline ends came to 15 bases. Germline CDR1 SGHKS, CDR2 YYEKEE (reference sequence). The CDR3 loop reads CASSLLTGWNQPQHF. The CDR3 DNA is TGTGCCAGCAGCCTCCTGACGGGATGGAATCAGCCCCAGCATTTT.

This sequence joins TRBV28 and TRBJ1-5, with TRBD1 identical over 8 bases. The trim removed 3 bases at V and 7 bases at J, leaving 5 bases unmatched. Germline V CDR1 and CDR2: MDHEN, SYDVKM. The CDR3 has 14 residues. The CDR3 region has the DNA TGTGCCAGCAGTTTCGGGGGGACAGGCCAGCCCCAGCATTTT. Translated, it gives CASSFGGTGQPQHF.

The CDR3 DNA follows: TGTGCCAGCAGTTTGGGGGTCTACAATGAGCAGTTCTTC. This encodes CASSLGVYNEQFF. The chain has TRBV6-5 and TRBJ2-1; D possibly matches TRBD1 or TRBD2 (5 bases each). Trimming pared 4 bases from V and 3 bases from J, leaving 7 bases between. The V gene's germline CDR1 is MNHEY and CDR2 SVGAGI. CDR3 length: 13 residues.

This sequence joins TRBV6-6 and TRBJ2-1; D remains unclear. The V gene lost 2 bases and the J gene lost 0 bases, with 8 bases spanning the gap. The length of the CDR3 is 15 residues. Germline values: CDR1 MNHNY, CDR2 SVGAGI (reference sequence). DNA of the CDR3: TGTGCCAGCAGTTACGAAGCGAGCTCCTACAATGAGCAGTTCTTC. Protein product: CASSYEASSYNEQFF.

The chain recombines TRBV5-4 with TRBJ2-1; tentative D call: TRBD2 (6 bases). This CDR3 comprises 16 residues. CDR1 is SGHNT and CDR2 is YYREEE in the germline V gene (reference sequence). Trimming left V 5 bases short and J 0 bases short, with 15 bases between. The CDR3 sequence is CASRYSSAPSYNEQFF. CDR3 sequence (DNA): TGTGCCAGCAGGTACTCTAGCGCCCCCTCCTACAATGAGCAGTTCTTC.

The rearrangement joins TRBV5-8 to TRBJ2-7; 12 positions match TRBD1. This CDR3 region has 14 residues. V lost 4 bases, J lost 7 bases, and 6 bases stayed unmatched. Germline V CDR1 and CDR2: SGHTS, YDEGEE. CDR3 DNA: TGTGCCAGCAGCCTCCGGGACAGGGGGCGAGAGCAGTACTTC. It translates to CASSLRDRGREQYF.

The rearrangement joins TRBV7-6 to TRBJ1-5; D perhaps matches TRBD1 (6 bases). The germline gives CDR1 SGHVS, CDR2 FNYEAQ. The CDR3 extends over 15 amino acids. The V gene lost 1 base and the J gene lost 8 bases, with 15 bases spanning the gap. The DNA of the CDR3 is TGTGCCAGCAGCTTAGGTACAGGGACGGGCGAGCCCCAGCATTTT. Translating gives CASSLGTGTGEPQHF.

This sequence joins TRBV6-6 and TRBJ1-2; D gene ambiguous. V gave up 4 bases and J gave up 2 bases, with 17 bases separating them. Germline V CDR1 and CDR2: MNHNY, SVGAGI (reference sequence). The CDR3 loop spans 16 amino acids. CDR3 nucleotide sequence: TGTGCCAGCAGTTCCGCGCGGACCGGGAGGAACTATGGCTACACCTTC. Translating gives CASSSARTGRNYGYTF.

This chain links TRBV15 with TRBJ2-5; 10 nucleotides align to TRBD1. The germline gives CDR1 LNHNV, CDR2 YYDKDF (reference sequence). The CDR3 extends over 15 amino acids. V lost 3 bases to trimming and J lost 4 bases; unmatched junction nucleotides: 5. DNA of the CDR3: TGTGCCACCAGCAGGGGGGACAGGGGAGCAGAGACCCAGTACTTC. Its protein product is CATSRGDRGAETQYF.

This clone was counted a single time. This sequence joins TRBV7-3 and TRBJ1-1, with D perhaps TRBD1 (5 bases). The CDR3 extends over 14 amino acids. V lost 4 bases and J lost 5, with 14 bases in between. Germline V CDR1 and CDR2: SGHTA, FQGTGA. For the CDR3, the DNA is TGTGCCAGCAGCTCCCGGGACGGTGGGACTGAAGCTTTCTTT. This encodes CASSSRDGGTEAFF.

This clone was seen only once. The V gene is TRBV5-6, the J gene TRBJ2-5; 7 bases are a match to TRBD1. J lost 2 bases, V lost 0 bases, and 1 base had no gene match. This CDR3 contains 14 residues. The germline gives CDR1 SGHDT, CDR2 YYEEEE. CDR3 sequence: CASSLAGQQETQYF. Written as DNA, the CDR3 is TGTGCCAGCAGCTTGGCGGGACAGCAAGAGACCCAGTACTTC.

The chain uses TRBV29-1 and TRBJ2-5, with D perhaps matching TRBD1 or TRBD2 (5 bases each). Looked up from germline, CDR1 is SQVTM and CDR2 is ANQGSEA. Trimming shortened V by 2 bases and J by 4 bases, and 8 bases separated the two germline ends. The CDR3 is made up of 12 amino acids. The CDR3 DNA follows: TGCAGCGTTGAAACGGGACGAGAGACCCAGTACTTC. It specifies CSVETGRETQYF.